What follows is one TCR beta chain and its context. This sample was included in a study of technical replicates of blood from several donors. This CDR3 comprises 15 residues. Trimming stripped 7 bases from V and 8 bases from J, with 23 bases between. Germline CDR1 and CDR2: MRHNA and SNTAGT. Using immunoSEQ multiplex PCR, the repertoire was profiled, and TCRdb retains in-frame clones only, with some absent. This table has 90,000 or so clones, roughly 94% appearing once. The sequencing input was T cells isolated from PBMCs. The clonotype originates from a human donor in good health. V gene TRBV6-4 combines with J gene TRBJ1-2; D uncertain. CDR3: CASKLDDKGQSGYTF. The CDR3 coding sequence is TGTGCCAGCAAACTAGACGACAAAGGCCAAAGCGGCTACACCTTC.